Below are 20 T cell receptor beta chains sequenced from a single sample in a study of OX40 agonist ivuxolimab in advanced cancers. Assay: immunoSEQ multiplex PCR; the TCRdb copy retains only in-frame clones and omits some. Of 50,000 to 70,000 clones listed, 93% are singletons. The source material was CD4+ or CD8+ T cells sorted from blood, sampled in a trial of the OX40 agonist ivuxolimab. These TCRs come from an adult with an advanced solid tumor such as melanoma, head and neck, liver or kidney cancer.

The V call is TRBV28, the J call TRBJ2-7, with D uncertain. V lost 6 bases to trimming and J lost 0 bases, with 15 bases between them. The CDR3 extends over 15 amino acids. CDR1 and CDR2 from the germline V gene are MDHEN and SYDVKM. This chain's CDR3 is CASRGKGGTSYEQYF. The CDR3 nucleotides are TGTGCCAGCAGGGGAAAGGGCGGAACCTCCTACGAGCAGTACTTC.

The table lists this clone with a count of one. The J gene is TRBJ1-5, the V gene TRBV7-9; D gene unclear. V was pared by 4 bases and J by 4 bases, with 11 bases between. CDR1 is SEHNR, CDR2 FQNEAQ, per germline (reference sequence). The CDR3 is made up of 14 amino acids. CDR3 region: CASSSPGPNQPQHF. CDR3 sequence (DNA): TGTGCCAGCAGCTCTCCCGGGCCGAATCAGCCCCAGCATTTT. Complete variable domain (other parts from reference TRBV7-9 and TRBJ1-5): DTGVSQNPRHKITKRGQNVTFRCDPISEHNRLYWYRQTLGQGPEFLTYFQNEAQLEKSRLLSDRFSAERPKGSFSTLEIQRTEQGDSAMYLCASSSPGPNQPQHFGDGTRLSIL.

This clone was observed a single time. The V gene is TRBV28, the J gene TRBJ1-1; D is perhaps TRBD1 (6 bases). This CDR3 region has 16 residues. Trimming took off 5 bases at V and 5 bases at J, with 21 bases between the two ends. Germline CDR1 is MDHEN and CDR2 is SYDVKM. This CDR3 reads CASSHFMVGATTEAFF. The CDR3 coding sequence is TGTGCCAGCAGTCACTTCATGGTGGGGGCCACGACTGAAGCTTTCTTT.

The CDR3 DNA is TGTGCCAGCACCGCCGGGACTCGACCCAATGAGCAGTTCTTC. Amino acids: CASTAGTRPNEQFF. The chain combines TRBV9 with TRBJ2-1; maybe TRBD2 (6 bases). V dropped 6 bases and J dropped 6 bases, with 16 bases sitting between them. The CDR3 has 14 residues. The V gene's germline CDR1 is SGDLS and CDR2 YYNGEE. The variable domain in full, completed from reference TRBV9 and TRBJ2-1, reads DSGVTQTPKHLITATGQRVTLRCSPRSGDLSVYWYQQSLDQGLQFLIQYYNGEERAKGNILERFSAQQFPDLHSELNLSSLELGDSALYFCASTAGTRPNEQFFGPGTRLTVL.

The chain links TRBV4-3 to TRBJ2-7, with 12 nucleotides matching TRBD2. This CDR3 is 16 amino acids long. Trimming took 1 base from V and 2 from J; bases not matched to a gene: 3. Germline values: CDR1 LGHNA, CDR2 YSLEER. CDR3 DNA sequence: TGCGCCAGCAGCCAAGGACTAGCGGGAGTTACCTACGAGCAGTACTTC. Translating gives CASSQGLAGVTYEQYF.

The chain recombines TRBV15 with TRBJ1-2, with a tentative D call TRBD1 (5 bases). Deletions cut 1 base from V and 3 bases from J, with 9 bases between. Germline V gene sequence: CDR1 LNHNV, CDR2 YYDKDF (reference sequence). The length of the CDR3 is 14 residues. The CDR3 nucleotides read TGTGCCACCAGCAGAGGTGGGGGGTACTATGGCTACACCTTC. Protein: CATSRGGGYYGYTF.

The rearrangement joins TRBV7-9 to TRBJ1-2; perhaps TRBD1 as D (6 bases). Between the trimmed V and J ends, which lost 1 base and 2 bases, there was a span of 8 bases. The CDR3 has 14 amino acids. CDR1 SEHNR and CDR2 FQNEAQ come from the germline V gene (reference sequence). The CDR3 DNA sequence: TGTGCCAGCAGCTTAGGGGGGCTCAACTATGGCTACACCTTC. Residues: CASSLGGLNYGYTF.

J is TRBJ1-1 and V is TRBV4-2; D is unclear. V was shortened by 5 bases and J by 0 bases, with 13 bases between the two germline ends. Germline values: CDR1 LGHNA, CDR2 YNFKEQ. The CDR3 length is 15 residues. The CDR3 sequence: CASSFAASMNTEAFF. The CDR3 DNA reads TGTGCCAGCAGCTTTGCAGCATCCATGAACACTGAAGCTTTCTTT.

This sequence joins TRBV9 and TRBJ1-2, with TRBD1 identical over 7 bases. V shed 4 bases, J shed 4 bases, and the junction held 10 bases outside the gene matches. The CDR3 loop spans 15 amino acids. The V gene's germline CDR1 is SGDLS and CDR2 YYNGEE. The CDR3 sequence is CASSQRLTGVYGYTF. CDR3 DNA: TGTGCCAGCAGCCAACGACTAACAGGGGTCTATGGCTACACCTTC.

The chain couples TRBV7-8 to TRBJ2-2, with TRBD2 identical over 13 bases. Germline V gives CDR1 SGHVS, CDR2 FQNEAQ. This CDR3 region has 19 residues. V dropped 5 bases and J dropped 3; count of bases not matched to a gene: 12. CDR3 protein: CASSQTSGRALVDTGELFF. CDR3 in DNA: TGTGCCAGCAGCCAAACTAGCGGGAGGGCCCTCGTCGACACCGGGGAGCTGTTTTTT. The whole variable domain, filled in from reference TRBV7-8 and TRBJ2-2, reads GAGVSQSPRYKVAKRGQDVALRCDPISGHVSLFWYQQALGQGPEFLTYFQNEAQLDKSGLPSDRFFAERPEGSVSTLKIQRTQQEDSAVYLCASSQTSGRALVDTGELFFGEGSRLTVL.

The chain uses TRBV9 and TRBJ2-5; 12 bases fit TRBD2. V trimming: 4 bases; J trimming: 1 base; junction bases outside the gene matches: 5. The CDR3 contains 16 residues. Germline assignment: CDR1 SGDLS and CDR2 YYNGEE. The CDR3 here is CASSPRLAGVQETQYF. The CDR3 region has the DNA TGTGCCAGCAGCCCCAGACTAGCGGGAGTCCAAGAGACCCAGTACTTC. Based on the CDR3 plus reference TRBV9 and TRBJ2-5, the full variable domain is DSGVTQTPKHLITATGQRVTLRCSPRSGDLSVYWYQQSLDQGLQFLIQYYNGEERAKGNILERFSAQQFPDLHSELNLSSLELGDSALYFCASSPRLAGVQETQYFGPGTRLLVL.

The V call is TRBV5-6, the J call TRBJ2-2; possible D gene TRBD1, 5 bases. The CDR3 sequence is 14 residues long. Germline values: CDR1 SGHDT, CDR2 YYEEEE. Trimming removed 0 bases from V and 5 bases from J, with 8 bases in between. Written as DNA, the CDR3 is TGTGCCAGCAGCTTGGCCACAGGTACCGGGGAGCTGTTTTTT. Its translation: CASSLATGTGELFF.

The rearrangement joins TRBV7-9 to TRBJ2-3, with 10 bases matching TRBD2. The CDR3 length is 17 residues. With 3 bases clipped from V and 0 bases from J, the junction kept 6 bases outside the gene matches. Germline assignment: CDR1 SEHNR and CDR2 FQNEAQ (reference sequence). The CDR3 reads CASSFPGLAASTDTQYF. The CDR3 DNA is TGTGCCAGCAGCTTCCCAGGACTAGCGGCTAGCACAGATACGCAGTATTTT.

The DNA for the CDR3 is TGTGCCAGCAGCGGGGTAGGGGAAGGCGGAGGTGAAAAACTGTTTTTT. It encodes CASSGVGEGGGEKLFF. The chain has TRBV9 and TRBJ1-4; D is possibly TRBD1 (5 bases). This CDR3 comprises 16 residues. The germline V and J ends were trimmed by 3 bases and 7 bases, with 19 bases remaining between them. CDR1 is SGDLS, CDR2 YYNGEE, per germline.

The genes are TRBV11-2 and TRBJ1-4; D is unclear. Germline V gene data show CDR1 as SGHAT and CDR2 as FQNNGV. Trimming pared 7 bases from V and 5 bases from J, leaving 8 bases between. The CDR3 contains 12 residues. CDR3 coding DNA: TGTGCCAGCACCGGGATGAATGAAAAACTGTTTTTT. Protein sequence: CASTGMNEKLFF.

The genes are TRBV4-2 and TRBJ2-7; 7 bases agree with TRBD2. V dropped 3 bases and J dropped 3; count of bases not matched to a gene: 17. Germline CDR1 is LGHNA and CDR2 is YNFKEQ. This CDR3 spans 18 amino acids. Here the CDR3 DNA reads TGTGCCAGCAGCCACCTACCGCCCGGCAGCGGGATAATCTACGAGCAGTACTTC. Its protein is CASSHLPPGSGIIYEQYF.

The rearrangement joins TRBV6-5 to TRBJ1-1, with D maybe TRBD1 (6 bases). CDR1 and CDR2 (germline): MNHEY, SVGAGI. V was shortened by 2 bases and J by 8 bases, with 12 bases between the two germline ends. CDR3 length: 13 amino acids. The CDR3 sequence is CASSYHLGQEAFF. The CDR3 DNA reads TGTGCCAGCAGTTACCATCTTGGACAGGAAGCTTTCTTT.

The CDR3 region is CASSESVFGTSGRHIQYF. The CDR3 coding sequence is TGCGCCAGCAGTGAGTCCGTTTTCGGGACTAGCGGGAGACACATTCAGTACTTC. V usage is TRBV10-1 and J usage is TRBJ2-4, with 14 bases identical to TRBD2. The CDR3 has 18 amino acids. The V gene end was trimmed by 0 bases and the J gene end by 8 bases; junction bases not matched to a gene: 9. CDR1 WNHNN and CDR2 SYGVQD come from the germline V gene (reference sequence).

The V call is TRBV19, the J call TRBJ1-1, with D hard to call. Germline V lookup: CDR1 LNHDA, CDR2 SQIVND (reference sequence). Trimming took off 0 bases at V and 8 bases at J, with 13 bases between the two ends. The CDR3 spans 14 residues. Written as DNA, the CDR3 is TGTGCCAGTAGTATAGATCTGGAAAAAACAGAAGCTTTCTTT. Translated: CASSIDLEKTEAFF.

This chain joins TRBV9 and TRBJ2-3, with D perhaps assigned TRBD1 or TRBD2 (5 bases each). The germline CDR1 and CDR2 sequences are SGDLS and YYNGEE. The V end lost 0 bases, the J end lost 0 bases, and 11 bases lay between the germline ends. This CDR3 contains 16 residues. DNA of the CDR3: TGTGCCAGCAGCGTAGGGGCAGGGACCAGCACAGATACGCAGTATTTT. Protein sequence: CASSVGAGTSTDTQYF. Full variable domain (outside the CDR3, taken from reference TRBV9 and TRBJ2-3): DSGVTQTPKHLITATGQRVTLRCSPRSGDLSVYWYQQSLDQGLQFLIQYYNGEERAKGNILERFSAQQFPDLHSELNLSSLELGDSALYFCASSVGAGTSTDTQYFGPGTRLTVL.